Presented here are 29 T cell receptor beta chains from one specimen sequenced in a study of blood T cell repertoires in COVID-19. Assay used: immunoSEQ multiplex PCR; TCRdb lists only in-frame clones, some missing. Of around 100,000 clones in the sample, approximately 91% were seen once. Sequenced input: peripheral blood. Receptor source: a woman in her sixties with acute or convalescent COVID-19.

This rearrangement joins TRBV6-1 to TRBJ2-6, with 8 bases identical to TRBD1. The CDR3 runs to 17 residues. Trimming cost V 4 bases and J 4 bases; bases outside gene matches: 9. In germline, CDR1 is MNHNS, CDR2 SASEGT. The CDR3 protein is CASSGMTGTGGANVLTF. DNA of the CDR3: TGTGCCAGCAGTGGGATGACAGGGACAGGAGGGGCCAACGTCCTGACTTTC.

The rearrangement joins TRBV7-9 to TRBJ2-5; 11 bases agree with TRBD2. Losses at the gene ends were 1 base for V and 5 bases for J; bases not matched to a gene: 6. From germline, CDR1 is SEHNR and CDR2 FQNEAQ (reference sequence). The CDR3 runs 16 residues. CDR3: CASSLELAGERETQYF. The CDR3 DNA reads TGTGCCAGCAGCTTAGAACTAGCGGGAGAACGGGAGACCCAGTACTTC.

V is TRBV19 and J is TRBJ1-5; TRBD1 matches at 11 bases. The length of the CDR3 is 15 residues. Germline V gives CDR1 LNHDA, CDR2 SQIVND (reference sequence). J was trimmed by 6 bases and V by 6 bases; bases with no gene match: 7. CDR3 in amino acids: CASRPDRGLLQPQHF. CDR3 sequence (DNA): TGTGCCAGTAGACCGGACAGGGGGCTTCTTCAGCCCCAGCATTTT.

This clone has only a few counts. This chain joins TRBV3-1 (or the pseudogene TRBV3-2) and TRBJ1-6, with D possibly matching TRBD1 (6 bases). The CDR3 length is 16 residues. V lost 1 base to trimming and J lost 7 bases, with 14 bases between them. Germline CDR1 and CDR2: LGHDT and YNNKEL (reference sequence). Here the CDR3 DNA reads TGTGCCAGCAGCCAAGCGTCAGCAGGGGTCAATTCACCCCTCCACTTT. Encoded protein: CASSQASAGVNSPLHF.

The CDR3 sequence: CASSLGLQGARTGELFF. CDR3 in DNA: TGTGCCAGCAGTCTAGGCCTACAGGGGGCGCGTACCGGGGAGCTGTTTTTT. The chain uses TRBV6-6 and TRBJ2-2, with 9 bases lining up with TRBD1. The CDR3 extends over 17 amino acids. Germline lookup yields CDR1 MNHNY and CDR2 SVGAGI (reference sequence). The junction had 12 bases not matched to a gene; V was cut back by 5 bases and J by 5 bases.

The chain combines TRBV28 with TRBJ2-1; a weak D match, TRBD2 (6 bases). Trimming shortened V by 8 bases and J by 2 bases, and 19 bases separated the two germline ends. The CDR3 covers 16 residues. Germline assignment: CDR1 MDHEN and CDR2 SYDVKM. The chain's CDR3 is CASGRQLGLTYNEQFF. The CDR3 coding sequence is TGTGCCAGCGGACGCCAACTGGGACTTACCTACAATGAGCAGTTCTTC.

This clone was detected only once. This chain joins TRBV18 and TRBJ2-6; 9 nucleotides match TRBD1. The CDR3 sequence is 16 residues long. Trimming at V came to 5 bases and at J to 9 bases, leaving 11 bases not matched to a gene. From germline, CDR1 is KGHSH and CDR2 LQKENI. CDR3 sequence (DNA): TGTGCCAGCTCATCCCTGGGACAGGGCACTGGCAACGTCCTGACTTTC. Translated: CASSSLGQGTGNVLTF.

The chain couples TRBV30 to TRBJ1-3; D is perhaps TRBD1 (6 bases). Trimming took 5 bases from V and 0 from J, leaving 8 bases between them. The length of the CDR3 is 13 residues. Germline CDR1 GTSNPN, CDR2 SVGIG (reference sequence). The CDR3 DNA sequence: TGTGCCTGGGGACAGCTCTCTGGAAACACCATATATTTT. Translating gives CAWGQLSGNTIYF.

This chain joins TRBV7-2 and TRBJ1-1; D remains unclear. Trimming took 2 bases from V and 6 from J, leaving 16 bases between them. The CDR3 has 15 residues. Germline loops: CDR1 SGHTA, CDR2 FQGNSA. In DNA, the CDR3 is TGTGCCAGCAGCTTATTTTGGGATGGGAGATCTGAAGCTTTCTTT. Protein: CASSLFWDGRSEAFF.

This chain links TRBV6-1 with TRBJ2-7; 7 bases line up with TRBD2. The CDR3 has 15 residues. Germline-derived CDR1 and CDR2 are MNHNS and SASEGT. Trimming removed 0 bases from V and 4 bases from J; junction bases left unmatched: 6. The CDR3 DNA reads TGTGCCAGCAGTGAAGCTCCTAGCGGACTTTACGAGCAGTACTTC. Translation gives CASSEAPSGLYEQYF.

The chain joins TRBV12-3 or TRBV12-4 to TRBJ1-2, with 7 bases matching TRBD1. With V trimmed by 5 bases and J by 4 bases, 4 bases remained unmatched. There are 13 residues in the CDR3. The CDR3 sequence: CASSPRDSYGYTF. The CDR3, as DNA: TGTGCCAGCAGTCCGAGGGACAGCTATGGCTACACCTTC.

The chain is built from TRBV3-1 (or the pseudogene TRBV3-2) and TRBJ1-1; 7 bases match TRBD1. V gave up 4 bases and J gave up 7 bases; unmatched junction bases: 6. The length of the CDR3 is 13 residues. The germline CDR1 and CDR2 sequences are LGHDT and YNNKEL (reference sequence). The CDR3 DNA sequence: TGTGCCAGCAGCCTGCGACAGGGTATTGAAGCTTTCTTT. This gives the protein CASSLRQGIEAFF.

The chain recombines TRBV3-1 (or the pseudogene TRBV3-2) with TRBJ1-1; possible D gene TRBD1, 5 bases. V lost 4 bases and J 4 bases, leaving 10 bases between the germline ends. The CDR3 extends over 13 amino acids. Germline V gene data show CDR1 as LGHDT and CDR2 as YNNKEL (reference sequence). The CDR3 is CASSPRTTTEAFF. The DNA of the CDR3 is TGTGCCAGCAGCCCCAGGACAACCACTGAAGCTTTCTTT.

This rearrangement joins TRBV6-5 to TRBJ2-2, with unresolved D. Germline-derived CDR1 and CDR2 are MNHEY and SVGAGI. The CDR3 is 16 amino acids. V shed 0 bases and J shed 3 bases, with 11 bases lying between them. DNA for the CDR3: TGTGCCAGCAGTTACTCGTCCCAGGCTGACACCGGGGAGCTGTTTTTT. Translating gives CASSYSSQADTGELFF.

There are a few counts of this clone. The V gene is TRBV6-5, the J gene TRBJ2-7; unclear D gene. The CDR3 consists of 13 residues. The V gene's germline CDR1 is MNHEY and CDR2 SVGAGI. Trimming shortened V by 9 bases and J by 0 bases, and 12 bases separated the two germline ends. CDR3 protein: CASRPRNSYEQYF. The CDR3 nucleotides read TGTGCCAGTAGGCCCAGGAACTCCTACGAGCAGTACTTC.

The DNA of the CDR3 is TGTGCCAGCAGTGGCCTGGGTAGCGGCGTTGAGGATACGCAGTATTTT. It specifies CASSGLGSGVEDTQYF. This chain links TRBV6-1 with TRBJ2-3; a weak D match, TRBD2 (6 bases). The V gene lost 4 bases and the J gene lost 6 bases, with 20 bases spanning the gap. CDR3 length equals 16 residues. From germline, CDR1 is MNHNS and CDR2 SASEGT.

This clone was seen a single time. The chain carries TRBV29-1 and TRBJ2-1; 12 bases fit TRBD1. CDR1 and CDR2 from the germline V gene are SQVTM and ANQGSEA. The CDR3 has 14 amino acids. Germline trimming cut 6 bases from V and 9 bases from J; bases unmatched to any gene: 9. In DNA, the CDR3 is TGCAGCGTCGCCGGGACAGGGGGCTTGGGTGAGCAGTTCTTC. Its translation: CSVAGTGGLGEQFF.

The rearrangement joins TRBV28 to TRBJ1-5; TRBD1 is a possible D gene (5 bases). Germline loops: CDR1 MDHEN, CDR2 SYDVKM. This CDR3 has 15 amino acids. Deletions cut 5 bases from V and 6 bases from J, with 17 bases between. The CDR3 here is CASSLGGRVAQPQHF. The CDR3 DNA follows: TGTGCCAGCAGTCTAGGTGGCAGGGTGGCTCAGCCCCAGCATTTT.

This clone was recorded only once. This chain links TRBV28 with TRBJ1-2; weak D call: TRBD1 (5 bases). The V end was cut by 6 bases, the J end by 8 bases, with 13 bases between. This CDR3 has 12 residues. Germline V CDR1 and CDR2: MDHEN, SYDVKM. The CDR3 is CASRPRVIGYTF. CDR3 nucleotide sequence: TGTGCCAGCAGACCCAGGGTAATCGGCTACACCTTC.

This chain connects TRBV5-5 to TRBJ1-1, with a possible D match to TRBD1 (5 bases). This CDR3 contains 14 residues. Looked up from germline, CDR1 is SGHKS and CDR2 is YYEKEE (reference sequence). The germline V and J ends were trimmed by 1 base and 0 bases, with 7 bases remaining between them. The chain's CDR3 is CASSLTGMNTEAFF. The DNA of the CDR3 is TGTGCCAGCAGCTTGACAGGCATGAACACTGAAGCTTTCTTT.

As for this clone: Different DNA sequences within this sample yield the same CDR3. The V gene is TRBV5-1, the J gene TRBJ2-1, with 7 bases matching TRBD2. The CDR3 sequence is 15 residues long. The J segment lost 2 bases and the V segment lost 2 bases, leaving 4 bases of the junction unmatched. The germline V gene has CDR1 SGHRS and CDR2 YFSETQ. CDR3 amino acids: CASSLSGTTYNEQFF. As DNA, the CDR3 is TGCGCCAGCAGCTTATCCGGGACTACCTACAATGAGCAGTTCTTC.

This chain links TRBV7-2 with TRBJ2-5, with D perhaps TRBD2 (6 bases). The CDR3 is 13 residues long. The germline V gene encodes CDR1 SGHTA and CDR2 FQGNSA. The germline V and J ends were trimmed by 1 base and 5 bases, with 8 bases remaining between them. The CDR3 loop is CASSLGGGETQYF. CDR3 bases: TGTGCCAGCAGCTTAGGTGGGGGGGAGACCCAGTACTTC.

The chain couples TRBV5-1 to TRBJ1-1, with TRBD1 matching over 9 bases. The CDR3 length is 15 residues. The V and J ends lost 4 bases and 6 bases, in that order; junction bases with no gene match: 10. Germline V gene data show CDR1 as SGHRS and CDR2 as YFSETQ. The CDR3 nucleotides are TGCGCCAGCAGCCGCGAGGGACAGGGACCGTCTGAAGCTTTCTTT. It translates to CASSREGQGPSEAFF.

The rearrangement links TRBV7-9 to TRBJ2-3, with unresolved D. Germline CDR1 is SEHNR and CDR2 is FQNEAQ (reference sequence). V was shortened by 1 base and J by 6 bases, with 8 bases between the two germline ends. This CDR3 has 13 residues. CDR3 in DNA: TGTGCCAGCAGCTTAGGGAGTGGGGATACGCAGTATTTT. This translates into CASSLGSGDTQYF. The whole variable domain, filled in from reference TRBV7-9 and TRBJ2-3, reads DTGVSQNPRHKITKRGQNVTFRCDPISEHNRLYWYRQTLGQGPEFLTYFQNEAQLEKSRLLSDRFSAERPKGSFSTLEIQRTEQGDSAMYLCASSLGSGDTQYFGPGTRLTVL.

The genes are TRBV18 and TRBJ1-3; D ambiguous. Trimming removed 6 bases at V and 0 bases at J, with 12 bases between. The CDR3 is made up of 15 amino acids. In germline, CDR1 is KGHSH, CDR2 LQKENI. The CDR3, as DNA: TGTGCCAGCTCCCCTGGGCCGAGCTCTGGAAACACCATATATTTT. It encodes CASSPGPSSGNTIYF. Using reference TRBV18 and TRBJ1-3 for the parts outside the CDR3, the full variable domain is NAGVMQNPRHLVRRRGQEARLRCSPMKGHSHVYWYRQLPEEGLKFMVYLQKENIIDESGMPKERFSAEFPKEGPSILRIQQVVRGDSAAYFCASSPGPSSGNTIYFGEGSWLTVV.

The CDR3 DNA reads as TGTGCCAGCAGCTCTGGCCTAGACAGGAACACTGAAGCTTTCTTT. Translated: CASSSGLDRNTEAFF. This chain links TRBV7-9 with TRBJ1-1; possibly TRBD1 for D (5 bases). V was pared by 4 bases and J by 1 base, with 13 bases between. CDR3 size: 15 residues. Per the germline V gene, CDR1 is SEHNR and CDR2 is FQNEAQ (reference sequence).

The CDR3 sequence: CSASGTGVYGYTF. As DNA, the CDR3 is TGCAGTGCTAGTGGGACAGGGGTATATGGCTACACCTTC. The chain carries TRBV20-1 and TRBJ1-2; 10 positions agree with TRBD1. This CDR3 comprises 13 residues. Germline V gene lookup returns CDR1 DFQATT and CDR2 SNEGSKA (reference sequence). V lost 3 bases, J lost 5 bases, and 3 bases stayed unmatched.

The V gene is TRBV19, the J gene TRBJ1-6; D remains ambiguous. The germline V gene encodes CDR1 LNHDA and CDR2 SQIVND (reference sequence). The germline V and J ends were trimmed by 2 bases and 0 bases, with 8 bases remaining between them. This CDR3 contains 16 residues. DNA of the CDR3: TGTGCCAGTAGTATAACGGGGAGCTCCTATAATTCACCCCTCCACTTT. Translated: CASSITGSSYNSPLHF.

The V and J genes are TRBV7-8 and TRBJ2-1, with 9 bases identical to TRBD2. V shed 6 bases, J shed 7 bases, and the junction held 10 bases outside the gene matches. Germline V lookup: CDR1 SGHVS, CDR2 FQNEAQ. The CDR3 is 15 amino acids. The CDR3: CASRMRREGGNEQFF. In nucleotides, the CDR3 is TGTGCCAGCAGGATGCGGCGGGAGGGAGGGAATGAGCAGTTCTTC.